The TCR beta chain described here comes from a study of cytomegalovirus exposure and HLA in healthy donors. V shed 2 bases, J shed 8 bases, and the junction held 6 bases outside the gene matches. The CDR3 covers 14 residues. CDR1 GTSNPN and CDR2 SVGIG come from the germline V gene (reference sequence). Concerning this clone itself: The antigen remains undetermined.

General observations from the study: The authors later linked a missense DCLRE1C variant to TCR beta V- and J-gene trimming. In vitro experiments confirmed that three CMV-associated chains were specific for CMV antigens.

The study sampled nominally healthy donors, though unrecorded immune exposures were likely. With 60 Vbeta and 13 Jbeta primers, the PCR was carried out. The method was immunoSEQ multiplex PCR; TCRdb's version includes in-frame clones alone and lacks a portion of them. This sample has roughly 100,000 clones, with around four fifths found just once. The chain joins TRBV30 to TRBJ2-3; 11 bases are shared with TRBD2. The specimen sequenced was PBMCs. This TCR came from a woman aged 18 to 35 in good health and CMV-seropositive. The CDR3 DNA sequence: TGTGCCTGGAGTCACCTAGCGGGAGGTGTTACGCAGTATTTT. It translates to CAWSHLAGGVTQYF.